The entry below gives a single TCR beta chain sequence along with its context. Expressed TCRB transcripts were sequenced, since all the RNA that had been isolated was reverse transcribed. The method was immunoSEQ multiplex PCR; TCRdb's version includes in-frame clones alone and lacks a portion of them. The sample has more than 85,000 clones; 30% to 40% are singletons. This specimen comes from a study of beta chain features in type 1 diabetes. Overall study context: Patients were similar to healthy donors in age and gender (as well as in cell yields).

Germline CDR1 SGHNT, CDR2 YYREEE (reference sequence). The length of the CDR3 is 14 residues. V lost 4 bases, J lost 5 bases, and 4 bases stayed unmatched. This chain connects TRBV5-4 to TRBJ2-1; TRBD1 matches 9 bases. This TCR derives from a woman between 18 and 30 years old in good health. Sequencing was done on a sample of stem cell memory CD4+ T cells from blood. The CDR3 sequence: CASSPRTGDNEQFF. CDR3 DNA sequence: TGTGCCAGCAGCCCCCGGACAGGGGACAATGAGCAGTTCTTC.